Below, one TCR beta chain is given with its context. The antigen it binds to is not known. Base qualities are not at hand, and no much larger clone is one base apart. In the prospective study, participants were about 18 to 100 years old, resided in approximately 25 geographic areas of the United States, and were enrolled through a virtual design. To assign participants to cohorts, the prospective study relied on clinical history that participants themselves reported in a screening survey and a study questionnaire. Recovered participants in ImmuneRACE Cohort 3 were defined as having two consecutive negative NP/OP PCR tests, clearance from a healthcare professional, or resolution of symptoms. Each participant in the prospective study had whole blood, serum and a nasopharyngeal or oropharyngeal swab collected by mobile phlebotomists. Participants in the prospective study had the option to provide additional blood draws and questionnaires over a roughly 2-month period. Blood samples from the prospective study were shipped frozen or at room temperature prior to DNA extraction.

V is pared back by 2 bases and J by 3 bases, with 12 bases lying between the germline termini. CDR1 and CDR2 are drawn from the germline V gene: SGHRS, YFSETQ. The CDR3 contains 14 residues, cysteine and phenylalanine counted. The CDR3 DNA has 42 bases and is translated from base 1. The immunoSEQ Assay, a bias-controlled multiplex PCR, was used to amplify TCRbeta CDR3 regions from genomic DNA. On the study's bioinformatics: Nucleated cell counts per sample were estimated from amplification of reference gene primers within the assay. Sequence reads were collapsed and filtered to measure the absolute abundance of every unique TCRbeta CDR3 rearrangement. For each sample, productive Simpson clonality was calculated as the square root of Simpson's diversity index across productive rearrangements. Drawn from immuneACCESS, this table holds only the in-frame rearrangements with V and J called that TCRdb kept. Clones are partly lost; checked studies trace under half to an unresolved V gene and leave the rest unexplained. The DNA gave D and trimming, while V, J and clone size come from that table. The sample profile shows almost 250,000 clones; around nine tenths of them were found once. The leading ten clones occupy approximately 1.5% of the sample.

This sample is part of a study of blood T cell repertoires in COVID-19 (TCRdb year 2020). Broadly, across the study: Collaborator samples came from the United States, Italy and Spain and covered acute and convalescent phases of COVID-19. The prospective study material was composed of cDNA or gDNA derived from T cells, B-cell-depleted T cells, or PBMCs. Deeply sampled blood TCRbeta repertoires from subjects exposed to, actively infected with, or recovered from COVID-19 were included in the dataset. The repertoires were made available in a free public database intended to serve as a resource for research on the immune response to SARS-CoV-2. Samples were obtained from the ongoing ImmuneRACE study (first 160 participants) and from 1,000 to 1,500 subjects provided by 6 global collaborators. Nearly every sample came with metadata listing a de-identified subject ID, COVID-19 status, age in years and sex. Where HLA class I and class II types were available, the types were taken from metadata supplied by the sample provider, not from assay-based typing.

The full study reports these points: How much clinical and demographic metadata was included differed by source and by participant, and the metadata was provided uncurated.

Sequenced input: PBMCs or T cells enriched from blood (not recorded which). The clonotype was recovered from a woman aged 50 to 65 who had recovered from COVID-19. The rearrangement joined TRBV5-1 to TRBJ2-7; matching of 6 bases hints at TRBD2 as the D gene. The nucleotides are TGCGCCAGCAGCTTTGGGACTGGATACTACGAGCAGTACTTC. It codes for CASSFGTGYYEQYF.